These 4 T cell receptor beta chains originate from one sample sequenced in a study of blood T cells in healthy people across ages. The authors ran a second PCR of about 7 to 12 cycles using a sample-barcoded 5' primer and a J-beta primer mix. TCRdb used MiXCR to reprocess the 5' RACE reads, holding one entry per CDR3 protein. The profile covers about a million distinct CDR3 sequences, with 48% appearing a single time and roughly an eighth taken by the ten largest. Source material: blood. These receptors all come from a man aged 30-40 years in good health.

The CDR3 reads CASSGDGLEKLFF. CDR3 nucleotide sequence: TGTGCCAGCAGCGGGGACGGCCTCGAAAAACTGTTTTTT. The chain couples TRBV7-9 to TRBJ1-4, with TRBD1 as a possible D gene (5 bases). Trimming took 5 bases from V and 8 from J, leaving 12 bases between them. The CDR3 extends over 13 amino acids. Germline V lookup: CDR1 SEHNR, CDR2 FQNEAQ (reference sequence).

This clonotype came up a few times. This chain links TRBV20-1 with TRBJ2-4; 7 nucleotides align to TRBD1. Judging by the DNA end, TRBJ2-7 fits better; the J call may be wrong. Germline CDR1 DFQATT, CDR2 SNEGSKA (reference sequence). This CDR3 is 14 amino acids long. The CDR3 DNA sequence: TGCAGTGCTAGGGGATGGACAGGATTAGGCGAGCAGTACTTC. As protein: CSARGWTGLGEQYF.

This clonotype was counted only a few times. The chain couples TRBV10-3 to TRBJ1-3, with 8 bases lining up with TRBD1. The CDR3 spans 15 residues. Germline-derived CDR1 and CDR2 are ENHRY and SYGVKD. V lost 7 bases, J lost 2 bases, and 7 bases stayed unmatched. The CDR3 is CAITSDRVAGNTIYF. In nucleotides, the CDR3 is TGTGCCATCACCTCGGACAGGGTGGCTGGAAACACCATATATTTT.

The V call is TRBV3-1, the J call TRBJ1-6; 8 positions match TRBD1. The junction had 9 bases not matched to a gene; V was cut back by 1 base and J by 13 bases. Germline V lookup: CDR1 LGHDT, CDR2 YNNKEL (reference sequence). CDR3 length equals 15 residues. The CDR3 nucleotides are TGTGCCAGCAGCCAAGTAGCGACAGGGGCCTCGCCCCTCCACTTT. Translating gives CASSQVATGASPLHF.